This TCR beta chain came from a study of OX40 agonist ivuxolimab in advanced cancers. Across the study: Patients in dose escalation had liver, melanoma, kidney or head and neck cancers. General study findings and limits: In a subset of nonresponders, normalized T-cell clonal expansion was also low.

Concerning this clone: Its antigen is not known.

With 7 bases removed from V and 5 bases from J, the gap between germline ends came to 14 bases. The CDR3 length is 13 residues. The V gene's germline CDR1 is SNHLY and CDR2 FYNNEI. Libraries were prepared by immunoSEQ multiplex PCR; TCRdb keeps only in-frame clonotypes and omits some of them. In the table there are more than 60,000 clones, roughly 86% of which are singletons. Sequences were derived from CD4+ or CD8+ T cells sorted from blood, sampled in a trial of the OX40 agonist ivuxolimab. The chain employs TRBV2 and TRBJ1-1; D is possibly TRBD1 (5 bases). This receptor was taken from an adult with an advanced solid tumor such as melanoma, head and neck, liver or kidney cancer. The DNA of the CDR3 is TGTGCCAGCACGAGGGGATCGGGGACTGAAGCTTTCTTT. Its protein is CASTRGSGTEAFF. Variable domain in full (rest from reference TRBV2 and TRBJ1-1): EPEVTQTPSHQVTQMGQEVILRCVPISNHLYFYWYRQILGQKVEFLVSFYNNEISEKSEIFDDQFSVERPDGSNFTLKIRSTKLEDSAMYFCASTRGSGTEAFFGQGTRLTVV.